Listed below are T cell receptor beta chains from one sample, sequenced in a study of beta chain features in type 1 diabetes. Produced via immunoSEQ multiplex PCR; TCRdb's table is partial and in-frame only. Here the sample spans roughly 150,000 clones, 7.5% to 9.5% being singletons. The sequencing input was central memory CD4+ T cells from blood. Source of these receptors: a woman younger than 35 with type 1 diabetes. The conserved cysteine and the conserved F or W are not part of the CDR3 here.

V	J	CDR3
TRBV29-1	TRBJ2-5	SVETNQETQY
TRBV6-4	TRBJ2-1	ASSVSAGGRGEQF
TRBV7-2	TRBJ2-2	ASSLRYTRATGELF
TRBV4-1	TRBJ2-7	ASSQSYDRRSYEQY
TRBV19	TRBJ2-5	ASSVGTSGGKTQY
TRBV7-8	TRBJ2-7	ASRSSTGGYEQY
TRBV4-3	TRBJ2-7	ASSHRAGKSYEQY
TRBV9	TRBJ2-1	ASSVARLAGSKRGSYNEQF
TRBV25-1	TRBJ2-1	ASQRSPLGRSYNEQF
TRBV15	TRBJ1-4	ATSARQNGWEKLF
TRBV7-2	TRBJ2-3	ASWTSGATDTQY
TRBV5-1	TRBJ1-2	ASSGDTQANYGYT
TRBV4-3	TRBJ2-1	ASSQAVSGPSSYNEQF
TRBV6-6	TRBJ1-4	ASSRDRQGIREKLF
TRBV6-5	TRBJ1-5	ASSEREKQPQH
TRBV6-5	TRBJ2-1	ASGTAGRTDNEQF
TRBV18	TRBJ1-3	ASSPGQGANGNTIY
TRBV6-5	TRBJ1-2	ASTAGGGYT
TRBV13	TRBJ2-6	ASSVQRRSGANVLT
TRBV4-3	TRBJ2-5	ASSQDLSSSGETQY
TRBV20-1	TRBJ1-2	SAQQGGGYT
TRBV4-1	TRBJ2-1	ASSQDSSSYNEQF
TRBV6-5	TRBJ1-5	ASRSPLESAQH
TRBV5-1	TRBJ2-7	ASSRGTDGAYEQY
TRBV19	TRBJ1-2	ALGGIYGYT
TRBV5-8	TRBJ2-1	ASSVLAGGYYNEQF
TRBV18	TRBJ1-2	ASSRDSYGYT
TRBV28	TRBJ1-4	ASSLRNEKLF
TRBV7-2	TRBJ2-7	ASSFYQSGEQY
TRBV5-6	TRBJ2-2	ASSFSHGELF
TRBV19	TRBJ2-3	ASSFTDTQY
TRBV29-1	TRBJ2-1	SVPSGSFSYNEQF
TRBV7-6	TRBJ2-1	ASSLDGGSEQF
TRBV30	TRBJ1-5	AWRAGSGNQPQH
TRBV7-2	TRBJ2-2	ASSRQGTGELF
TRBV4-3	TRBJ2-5	ASSQGTQETQY
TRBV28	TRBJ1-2	ASSLGGSGYGYT
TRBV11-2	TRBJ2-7	ASSSDRGSVEQY
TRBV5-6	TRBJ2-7	ASSLNRGYEQY
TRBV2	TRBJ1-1	ASRVSVRGNTEAF
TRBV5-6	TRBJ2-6	ASGPLAGISGANVLT
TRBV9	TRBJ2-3	ASSVGGTSPDTQY
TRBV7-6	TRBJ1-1	ASSLVQENTEAF
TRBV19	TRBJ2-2	ASSIMSGGDAGELF
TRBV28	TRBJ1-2	ASSFGGAGGYT
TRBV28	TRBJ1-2	ASSFWTEGYT
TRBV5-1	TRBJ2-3	ASRPYPLTSGRGTDTQY
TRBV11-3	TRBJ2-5	ASSRGQRQTQY
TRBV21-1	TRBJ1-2	ANGGRTLDGYT
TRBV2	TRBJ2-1	ASSDYNSYNEQF
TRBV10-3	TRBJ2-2	AISSGTSQTGELF
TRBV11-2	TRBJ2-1	ASSLDSGNYNEQF
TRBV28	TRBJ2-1	ASSLLRGGRNEQF
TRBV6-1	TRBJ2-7	ASSGGQQGIYEQY
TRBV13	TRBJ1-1	ASSPRQGRAITEAF